One sample yielded the 19 T cell receptor beta chains listed below, sequenced in a study of cytomegalovirus exposure and HLA in healthy donors. The primer mix had 60 Vbeta and 13 Jbeta primers. Profiled with immunoSEQ multiplex PCR; TCRdb holds only in-frame clones, not every one. The sample records 95,000 to 100,000 clones, about 75% being singletons. Sample: PBMCs. All receptors derive from a man aged 35 to 55 in good health and CMV-seropositive.

This chain joins TRBV9 and TRBJ2-1; maybe TRBD2 (5 bases). V was pared by 0 bases and J by 3 bases, with 13 bases between. This CDR3 contains 16 residues. The germline CDR1 and CDR2 sequences are SGDLS and YYNGEE. CDR3: CASSVADSRNYNEQFF. As DNA, the CDR3 is TGTGCCAGCAGCGTAGCGGACTCACGAAACTACAATGAGCAGTTCTTC.

This clone was picked up one time. The chain has TRBV4-1 and TRBJ2-3, with no clear D. Between the trimmed V and J ends, which lost 0 bases and 5 bases, there was a span of 12 bases. CDR1 is MGHRA and CDR2 is YSYEKL in the germline V gene. The CDR3 has 15 amino acids. The DNA for the CDR3 is TGCGCCAGCAGCCAAGACAAAGGCGAGCGAGATACGCAGTATTTT. The encoded protein is CASSQDKGERDTQYF.

Note on this clone: Other DNA sequences within the sample encode an identical CDR3. The chain is built from TRBV5-4 and TRBJ1-1, with D uncertain. This CDR3 contains 13 residues. V was shortened by 0 bases and J by 2 bases, with 5 bases between the two germline ends. Germline V gives CDR1 SGHNT, CDR2 YYREEE (reference sequence). The CDR3 DNA reads as TGTGCCAGCAGCTTGGGTAGAAACACTGAAGCTTTCTTT. It yields the protein CASSLGRNTEAFF.

This clone was seen more than once but under ten times. The chain uses TRBV29-1 and TRBJ2-3, with 12 bases fitting TRBD2. The CDR3 spans 17 residues. The germline V gene encodes CDR1 SQVTM and CDR2 ANQGSEA. V was pared by 0 bases and J by 2 bases, with 6 bases of the junction left unmatched. The CDR3 DNA follows: TGCAGCGTTGAAGATCGGACTAGCGGGACTATCACAGATACGCAGTATTTT. As protein: CSVEDRTSGTITDTQYF.

The V and J genes are TRBV28 and TRBJ2-1, with 13 bases matching TRBD2. Germline V gene data show CDR1 as MDHEN and CDR2 as SYDVKM. Unmatched junction bases numbered 4, after V lost 2 bases and J lost 9 bases. This CDR3 is 15 amino acids long. The CDR3 nucleotides read TGTGCCAGCAGTTTAGCACTAGCGGGAGGGGGTGAGCAGTTCTTC. Translating gives CASSLALAGGGEQFF.

The gene calls are TRBV5-1 and TRBJ2-1; TRBD2 matches at 8 bases. This CDR3 comprises 15 residues. Germline V gene sequence: CDR1 SGHRS, CDR2 YFSETQ. With V trimmed by 7 bases and J by 8 bases, 14 bases remained unmatched. Written as DNA, the CDR3 is TGCGCCAGCCGTCCTGGGAGGACTAGCCTTGATGAGCAGTTCTTC. Translation gives CASRPGRTSLDEQFF.

The chain couples TRBV19 to TRBJ2-7; D unclear. CDR1 is LNHDA, CDR2 SQIVND, per germline (reference sequence). The CDR3 is made up of 14 amino acids. Between the trimmed V and J ends, which lost 5 bases and 3 bases, there was a span of 14 bases. CDR3 DNA: TGTGCCAGTAGTCGGTCGCGGAATTACTACGAGCAGTACTTC. This sequence encodes CASSRSRNYYEQYF.

The J gene is TRBJ2-7, the V gene TRBV5-4, with D maybe TRBD2 (5 bases). The CDR3 extends over 13 amino acids. CDR1 and CDR2 (germline): SGHNT, YYREEE (reference sequence). Trimming removed 0 bases from V and 3 bases from J, with 7 bases in between. The CDR3 is CASSLDGIYEQYF. The DNA of the CDR3 is TGTGCCAGCAGCTTGGACGGGATCTACGAGCAGTACTTC.

This clone appeared once. The chain recombines TRBV7-6 with TRBJ2-5; D gene uncertain. This CDR3 contains 15 residues. Trimming shortened V by 2 bases and J by 1 base, and 11 bases separated the two germline ends. The germline CDR1 and CDR2 sequences are SGHVS and FNYEAQ. CDR3 loop: CASSLMLVSQETQYF. CDR3 nucleotide sequence: TGTGCCAGCAGCTTAATGTTAGTATCCCAAGAGACCCAGTACTTC.

V gene TRBV19 combines with J gene TRBJ1-2; no clear D gene. Germline CDR1 is LNHDA and CDR2 is SQIVND (reference sequence). V was cut by 3 bases and J by 3 bases, with 11 bases left in between. The CDR3 has 14 amino acids. The CDR3 is CASSIRRSDYGYTF. CDR3 coding DNA: TGTGCCAGTAGTATTAGACGGAGCGACTATGGCTACACCTTC.

The chain employs TRBV27 and TRBJ2-2, with a weak D call TRBD1 (6 bases). The CDR3 loop spans 15 amino acids. Trimming shortened V by 3 bases and J by 1 base, and 9 bases separated the two germline ends. The germline V gene has CDR1 MNHEY and CDR2 SMNVEV (reference sequence). Here the CDR3 reads CASSLGAGNTGELFF. CDR3 bases: TGTGCCAGCAGTTTGGGGGCAGGGAACACCGGGGAGCTGTTTTTT.

The genes are TRBV4-2 and TRBJ1-1; 8 nucleotides agree with TRBD1. V trimming: 3 bases; J trimming: 2 bases; junction bases outside the gene matches: 5. This CDR3 contains 15 residues. Per germline, CDR1 LGHNA and CDR2 YNFKEQ. The CDR3: CASSHTQGVNTEAFF. CDR3 nucleotide sequence: TGTGCCAGCAGCCACACACAGGGGGTTAACACTGAAGCTTTCTTT.

This clone was found a few times. The gene calls are TRBV6-5 and TRBJ1-2, with TRBD1 matching over 9 bases. The CDR3 is 15 amino acids. Germline V gives CDR1 MNHEY, CDR2 SVGAGI. The trim removed 5 bases at V and 4 bases at J, leaving 8 bases unmatched. The CDR3 region is CASSPLSTGGYGYTF. Written as DNA, the CDR3 is TGTGCCAGCAGTCCACTCTCGACAGGGGGCTATGGCTACACCTTC.

This chain joins TRBV2 and TRBJ2-1; 13 nucleotides agree with TRBD2. Germline V gives CDR1 SNHLY, CDR2 FYNNEI. Germline trimming cut 2 bases from V and 5 bases from J; bases unmatched to any gene: 6. The CDR3 extends over 17 amino acids. CDR3 DNA sequence: TGTGCCAGCAGTGAAATAATCGGACTAGCGGGGGACAATGAGCAGTTCTTC. Translated, it gives CASSEIIGLAGDNEQFF.

The chain has TRBV7-2 and TRBJ2-7; the D is unclear. V was trimmed by 0 bases and J by 4 bases, leaving 4 bases between them. The CDR3 is 12 residues long. Germline values: CDR1 SGHTA, CDR2 FQGNSA. The CDR3 sequence is CASSLARYEQYF. The CDR3 DNA is TGTGCCAGCAGCTTAGCGCGGTACGAGCAGTACTTC.

The chain employs TRBV20-1 and TRBJ2-5; D is ambiguous. The CDR3 loop spans 11 amino acids. V was shortened by 3 bases and J by 2 bases, with 4 bases between the two germline ends. Germline CDR1 is DFQATT and CDR2 is SNEGSKA (reference sequence). Written as DNA, the CDR3 is TGCAGTGCTAGCAGGCAAGAGACCCAGTACTTC. This encodes CSASRQETQYF.

In this sample, this clone turned up once. This sequence joins TRBV5-6 and TRBJ2-3; TRBD2 aligns across 12 bases. Germline values: CDR1 SGHDT, CDR2 YYEEEE. CDR3 length: 15 residues. V was pared by 3 bases and J by 4 bases, with 3 bases of the junction left unmatched. CDR3 sequence (DNA): TGTGCCAGCAGCTACAGACTAGCGGGGGCAGATACGCAGTATTTT. This encodes CASSYRLAGADTQYF. The variable domain in full, with the rest retrieved from reference TRBV5-6 and TRBJ2-3, is DAGVTQSPTHLIKTRGQQVTLRCSPKSGHDTVSWYQQALGQGPQFIFQYYEEEERQRGNFPDRFSGHQFPNYSSELNVNALLLGDSALYLCASSYRLAGADTQYFGPGTRLTVL.

The chain uses TRBV28 and TRBJ2-7; D is possibly TRBD1 (6 bases). Germline V CDR1 and CDR2: MDHEN, SYDVKM. V lost 1 base and J 0 bases, leaving 10 bases between the germline ends. CDR3 size: 15 residues. CDR3 bases: TGTGCCAGCAGTTTATCCAGGGGCCTCTCCTACGAGCAGTACTTC. It encodes CASSLSRGLSYEQYF.

This clone was seen a single time. V is TRBV14 and J is TRBJ2-1; D may be TRBD1 (5 bases). CDR1 SGHDN and CDR2 FVKESK come from the germline V gene. The CDR3 contains 12 residues. Trimming removed 3 bases at V and 9 bases at J, with 9 bases between. The chain's CDR3 is CASSQAGIEQFF. DNA for the CDR3: TGTGCCAGCAGCCAGGCAGGGATTGAGCAGTTCTTC.